This TCR beta chain originates from a study of blood T cell repertoires in COVID-19. Study-level background: The study drew acute and convalescent COVID-19 samples from the United States, Italy and Spain. T cells, B-cell-depleted T cells, or PBMCs supplied cDNA or gDNA.

Profiled with immunoSEQ multiplex PCR; TCRdb holds only in-frame clones, not every one. The sample includes about 220,000 clones, 65% to 85% seen only once; the top ten take 6.8%. CDR3 length: 15 amino acids. Trimming pared 4 bases from V and 1 base from J, leaving 12 bases between. The study drew participants aged roughly 18 to 95 years from around 24 US areas. Grouping used clinical history reported by participants in a survey and questionnaire. The rearrangement links TRBV5-7 to TRBJ1-5; no reliable D call. TRBV5-7 is marked as an open reading frame, function uncertain. This TCR was sampled from a middle-aged woman who had recovered from COVID-19. The sequenced material came from PBMCs or T cells enriched from blood (not recorded which). CDR3: CASSRTQRSNQPQHF. Here the CDR3 DNA reads TGTGCCAGCAGCCGCACTCAACGGAGCAATCAGCCCCAGCATTTT.